Following are 32 T cell receptor beta chains from one sample sequenced in a study of T-cell memory formation after mild COVID-19. In TCRdb, the 5' RACE reads were re-called with MiXCR into one record per CDR3 protein. The sample yields 300,000 to 400,000 distinct CDR3 sequences, roughly 15% seen once. Material for sequencing was PBMCs or a T cell subset sorted from them (not recorded which). Receptor source: a man aged 18-30 years who had mild COVID-19 (a few samples of this study predate the infection). Cell type and time point are not known.

The V gene is TRBV20-1, the J gene TRBJ1-6, with unresolved D. The CDR3 consists of 14 residues. CDR1 is DFQATT, CDR2 SNEGSKA, per germline (reference sequence). With 5 bases removed from V and 5 bases from J, the gap between germline ends came to 13 bases. CDR3 protein: CSALKGVDNSPLHF. The DNA for the CDR3 is TGCAGTGCTCTTAAGGGAGTCGATAATTCACCCCTCCACTTT.

In its sample, this clonotype was seen a few times. V usage is TRBV4-3 and J usage is TRBJ2-1; 11 bases match TRBD2. This CDR3 comprises 19 residues. CDR1 and CDR2 from the germline V gene are LGHNA and YSLEER. Trimming took 1 base from V and 2 from J; bases not matched to a gene: 10. The CDR3 coding sequence is TGCGCCAGCAGCCAAGGGGGTCTAGCGGGGGGCCCTGCCTACAATGAGCAGTTCTTC. Its translation: CASSQGGLAGGPAYNEQFF.

The chain carries TRBV6-2 or TRBV6-3 and TRBJ2-5, with TRBD1 as a possible D gene (5 bases). Trimming removed 2 bases from V and 7 bases from J, with 11 bases in between. This CDR3 region has 13 residues. Germline loops: CDR1 MNHEY, CDR2 SVGEGT. CDR3 sequence reads: CASSYPGYPTQYF. As DNA, the CDR3 is TGTGCCAGCAGTTACCCAGGGTATCCGACCCAGTACTTC.

The rearrangement links TRBV4-3 to TRBJ1-1, with D perhaps matching TRBD1 (5 bases). The CDR3 contains 15 residues. The germline gives CDR1 LGHNA, CDR2 YSLEER. Trimming left V 3 bases short and J 1 base short, with 12 bases between. In DNA, the CDR3 is TGCGCCAGCAGCCATCGAGGGAGGGGGAACACTGAAGCTTTCTTT. Translating gives CASSHRGRGNTEAFF.

The CDR3 coding sequence is TGTGCCAGCAGCAAGACTAGCTGGGGCCTCACAGATACGCAGTATTTT. Translation gives CASSKTSWGLTDTQYF. The J gene is TRBJ2-3, the V gene TRBV12-3 or TRBV12-4; 7 nucleotides match TRBD2. CDR3 length equals 16 residues. V gave up 6 bases and J gave up 2 bases; unmatched junction bases: 11.

The chain has TRBV5-1 and TRBJ1-6; perhaps TRBD1 as D (5 bases). V was clipped by 4 bases and J by 3 bases, with 14 bases between them. In germline, CDR1 is SGHRS, CDR2 YFSETQ. The length of the CDR3 is 16 residues. CDR3 coding DNA: TGCGCCAGCAGCCTCGTCGGGGGAGGCTATAATTCACCCCTCCACTTT. Protein: CASSLVGGGYNSPLHF. Using reference TRBV5-1 and TRBJ1-6 for the parts outside the CDR3, the full variable domain is KAGVTQTPRYLIKTRGQQVTLSCSPISGHRSVSWYQQTPGQGLQFLFEYFSETQRNKGNFPGRFSGRQFSNSRSEMNVSTLELGDSALYLCASSLVGGGYNSPLHFGNGTRLTVT.

This clonotype was observed a few times. The chain carries TRBV4-3 and TRBJ2-2; possible D gene TRBD2, 5 bases. Germline lookup yields CDR1 LGHNA and CDR2 YSLEER. Trimming removed 0 bases at V and 4 bases at J, with 15 bases between. The CDR3 is 17 residues long. CDR3 sequence: CASSQDKPDEGTGELFF. The CDR3 nucleotides read TGCGCCAGCAGCCAAGATAAGCCCGACGAGGGCACCGGGGAGCTGTTTTTT.

The chain links TRBV4-1 to TRBJ2-1; 7 bases are a match to TRBD2. The V gene's germline CDR1 is MGHRA and CDR2 YSYEKL. V lost 6 bases, J lost 6 bases, and 11 bases stayed unmatched. This CDR3 contains 15 residues. The CDR3 DNA reads as TGCGCCAGCAGGAAGCCCGGGACTACCTTCAATGAGCAGTTCTTC. Translation: CASRKPGTTFNEQFF.

The chain recombines TRBV7-7 with TRBJ2-7, with TRBD2 matching over 7 bases. Germline loops: CDR1 SSHAT, CDR2 FNYEAQ (reference sequence). V shed 1 base, J shed 3 bases, and the junction held 3 bases outside the gene matches. CDR3 length: 14 amino acids. CDR3 coding DNA: TGTGCCAGCAGCTTAGGGGAGGGCGGCTACGAGCAGTACTTC. Amino acid sequence: CASSLGEGGYEQYF.

This clonotype was seen more than once but under ten times. J is TRBJ1-1 and V is TRBV24-1; D gene ambiguous. The CDR3 covers 13 residues. Trimming pared 2 bases from V and 1 base from J, leaving 4 bases between. Per germline, CDR1 KGHDR and CDR2 SFDVKD. CDR3 in amino acids: CATSDSGNTEAFF. The DNA for the CDR3 is TGTGCCACCAGTGATTCAGGGAACACTGAAGCTTTCTTT.

This clonotype has only a few counts. The rearrangement joins TRBV4-1 to TRBJ2-7, with D perhaps matching TRBD1 (5 bases). The germline V gene encodes CDR1 MGHRA and CDR2 YSYEKL. Trimming took off 4 bases at V and 3 bases at J, with 13 bases between the two ends. The CDR3 has 14 amino acids. In DNA form, the CDR3 reads TGCGCCAGCAGCCCGTACCCACAGGACTACGAGCAGTACTTC. Amino acid sequence: CASSPYPQDYEQYF.

This clonotype was counted only a few times. This chain links TRBV7-2 with TRBJ1-1; no firm D call. There are 14 residues in the CDR3. Between the trimmed V and J ends, which lost 2 bases and 4 bases, there was a span of 11 bases. Germline lookup yields CDR1 SGHTA and CDR2 FQGNSA. The DNA for the CDR3 is TGTGCCAGCAGCTTACGGGGTGCGAGCACTGAAGCTTTCTTT. This codes for CASSLRGASTEAFF.

This clonotype was counted ten times or more. The genes are TRBV12-3 or TRBV12-4 and TRBJ2-7; D possibly corresponds to TRBD1 (6 bases). CDR3 length: 12 residues. Between the trimmed V and J ends, which lost 6 bases and 3 bases, there was a span of 9 bases. CDR3 nucleotides: TGTGCCAGCAGCCAGGGGAGCTACGAGCAGTACTTC. The encoded protein is CASSQGSYEQYF.

The table lists this clonotype with a few counts. The rearrangement links TRBV30 to TRBJ2-7; TRBD2 matches 12 bases. In germline, CDR1 is GTSNPN, CDR2 SVGIG (reference sequence). The CDR3 spans 14 residues. V lost 8 bases and J lost 3; bases outside the gene matches: 8. CDR3 in amino acids: CAAGTSGGRYEQYF. For the CDR3, the DNA is TGTGCCGCCGGCACTAGCGGGGGGCGCTACGAGCAGTACTTC.

This clonotype was found a few times. The chain carries TRBV7-6 and TRBJ2-7; tentatively, D is TRBD2 (5 bases). In germline, CDR1 is SGHVS, CDR2 FNYEAQ. The CDR3 is made up of 14 amino acids. Deletions cut 6 bases from V and 5 bases from J, with 17 bases between. The DNA for the CDR3 is TGTGCCAGCAGTCCGACCGGGGTCTTCAACGAGCAGTACTTC. This gives the protein CASSPTGVFNEQYF.

This clonotype has only a few counts. The V gene is TRBV10-3, the J gene TRBJ1-2; 8 nucleotides match TRBD1. This CDR3 has 13 amino acids. Trimming took 6 bases from V and 4 from J; bases not matched to a gene: 4. Germline CDR1 is ENHRY and CDR2 is SYGVKD. The CDR3 loop is CAISPDRAYGYTF. Here the CDR3 DNA reads TGTGCCATCAGCCCGGACAGGGCCTATGGCTACACCTTC.

This rearrangement joins TRBV4-3 to TRBJ2-5; 8 positions match TRBD2. Losses at the gene ends were 0 bases for V and 1 base for J; bases not matched to a gene: 4. Germline-derived CDR1 and CDR2 are LGHNA and YSLEER. The CDR3 sequence is 16 residues long. CDR3 sequence reads: CASSQDRLAGQETQYF. The CDR3 coding sequence is TGCGCCAGCAGCCAAGATAGGCTAGCGGGCCAAGAGACCCAGTACTTC.

The sample holds many counts of this clonotype. The chain links TRBV4-3 to TRBJ2-1; D might be TRBD2 (5 bases). CDR3 size: 11 residues. The ends were cut back, 3 bases at V and 10 bases at J, with 7 bases in the middle. Germline CDR1 is LGHNA and CDR2 is YSLEER. The CDR3 sequence is CASSHWEEQFF. CDR3 DNA: TGCGCCAGCAGCCACTGGGAGGAGCAGTTCTTC.

This clonotype was counted many times. The chain recombines TRBV7-2 with TRBJ2-3, with 8 nucleotides matching TRBD1. Germline trimming cut 5 bases from V and 6 bases from J; bases unmatched to any gene: 10. Germline CDR1 SGHTA, CDR2 FQGNSA. There are 15 residues in the CDR3. The DNA for the CDR3 is TGTGCCAGCAGCAAAGGACAGGGATGGACGGATACGCAGTATTTT. Translated: CASSKGQGWTDTQYF.

This clonotype has more than one count but fewer than ten. The rearrangement links TRBV28 to TRBJ1-1; TRBD1 matches 9 bases. Trimming at V came to 6 bases and at J to 5 bases, leaving 10 bases not matched to a gene. CDR1 and CDR2 from the germline V gene are MDHEN and SYDVKM. The CDR3 is 15 amino acids. The CDR3 DNA is TGTGCCAGCAGGTATACAGGGGGCAGCAGGACTGAAGCTTTCTTT. As protein: CASRYTGGSRTEAFF.

The chain employs TRBV5-8 and TRBJ1-2; 7 bases line up with TRBD1. V was pared by 6 bases and J by 4 bases, with 9 bases of the junction left unmatched. The CDR3 totals 14 residues. Germline V CDR1 and CDR2: SGHTS, YDEGEE. CDR3 in amino acids: CASTPPGQAYGYTF. The CDR3 DNA reads TGTGCCAGCACCCCGCCCGGACAGGCCTATGGCTACACCTTC. Complete variable domain (other parts from reference TRBV5-8 and TRBJ1-2): EAGVTQSPTHLIKTRGQQATLRCSPISGHTSVYWYQQALGLGLQFLLWYDEGEERNRGNFPPRFSGRQFPNYSSELNVNALELEDSALYLCASTPPGQAYGYTFGSGTRLTVV.

This chain uses TRBV9 with TRBJ2-3; D is perhaps TRBD1 (6 bases). Trimming stripped 2 bases from V and 6 bases from J, with 16 bases between. The CDR3 runs to 15 residues. Germline V gene lookup returns CDR1 SGDLS and CDR2 YYNGEE. This CDR3 is CASSVGAWGPDTQYF. The DNA of the CDR3 is TGTGCCAGCAGCGTGGGAGCCTGGGGGCCCGATACGCAGTATTTT.

This clonotype occurred a few times. The chain is built from TRBV12-3 or TRBV12-4 and TRBJ2-3; D not resolved. The V and J ends lost 2 bases and 2 bases respectively, with 8 bases between them. CDR3 length: 14 residues. The CDR3, as DNA: TGTGCCAGCAGTTTAAGTTCCCACACAGATACGCAGTATTTT. Protein sequence: CASSLSSHTDTQYF.

This clonotype has only a few counts. The chain uses TRBV5-5 and TRBJ2-7, with D perhaps being TRBD1 or TRBD2 (5 bases each). Trimming removed 0 bases at V and 5 bases at J, with 15 bases between. The length of the CDR3 is 15 residues. Germline CDR1 reads SGHKS; CDR2 reads YYEKEE (reference sequence). CDR3 coding DNA: TGTGCCAGCAGCTTGGAATGGGGGAATCAAGACGAGCAGTACGTC. Translation: CASSLEWGNQDEQYV.

This clonotype was seen a handful of times. The rearrangement uses TRBV7-2 and TRBJ2-5; 7 bases map to TRBD2. The CDR3 consists of 17 residues. J gave up 5 bases and V 0 bases, and 12 bases lay outside the gene matches. Germline V gene sequence: CDR1 SGHTA, CDR2 FQGNSA. CDR3 DNA sequence: TGTGCCAGCAGCTTAGCTCTGACTAGCCGGGCGAGGGAGACCCAGTACTTC. It translates to CASSLALTSRARETQYF.

This clonotype came up many times. This chain uses TRBV7-8 with TRBJ2-5; no firm D call. Germline lookup yields CDR1 SGHVS and CDR2 FQNEAQ. V was cut by 1 base and J by 7 bases, with 16 bases left in between. This CDR3 comprises 15 residues. The CDR3 reads CASSLGTGPARTQYF. The CDR3 region has the DNA TGTGCCAGCAGCTTAGGGACCGGACCGGCCCGGACCCAGTACTTC.

The table lists this clonotype with many counts. The chain carries TRBV28 and TRBJ2-2; D is unresolved. This CDR3 spans 12 amino acids. Germline V gives CDR1 MDHEN, CDR2 SYDVKM. V lost 5 bases, J lost 6 bases, and 7 bases lay in between. CDR3 in DNA: TGTGCCAGCAGTCTGCAGGCCGGGGAGCTGTTTTTT. Translating gives CASSLQAGELFF.

The table lists this clonotype with a few counts. The chain recombines TRBV4-1 with TRBJ2-7; no firm D call. V was pared by 3 bases and J by 6 bases, with 18 bases between. The CDR3 totals 15 residues. In germline, CDR1 is MGHRA, CDR2 YSYEKL. This CDR3 is CASSQATLRQPEQYF. As DNA, the CDR3 is TGCGCCAGCAGCCAGGCGACCCTCCGTCAGCCCGAGCAGTACTTC.

This clonotype was seen more than once but under ten times. The chain recombines TRBV4-1 with TRBJ2-7; 10 bases are a match to TRBD2. Germline values: CDR1 MGHRA, CDR2 YSYEKL. Germline trimming cut 1 base from V and 0 bases from J; bases unmatched to any gene: 0. The CDR3 length is 15 residues. The DNA of the CDR3 is TGCGCCAGCAGCCAAGTAGCGGGGGGCTCCTACGAGCAGTACGTC. Protein product: CASSQVAGGSYEQYV.

This clonotype appeared a few times. The V call is TRBV19, the J call TRBJ1-5, with a weak D call TRBD1 (6 bases). The CDR3 totals 18 residues. Germline V CDR1 and CDR2: LNHDA, SQIVND (reference sequence). Trimming stripped 7 bases from V and 3 bases from J, with 25 bases between. Written as DNA, the CDR3 is TGTGCCAGTACCCTGATACCTTCCGGGGGACACCCCAATCAGCCCCAGCATTTT. This sequence encodes CASTLIPSGGHPNQPQHF.

The chain recombines TRBV7-2 with TRBJ2-1; 12 bases match TRBD2. With 1 base clipped from V and 9 bases from J, the junction kept 4 bases outside the gene matches. Germline values: CDR1 SGHTA, CDR2 FQGNSA. This CDR3 comprises 15 residues. The CDR3 region is CASSLVLAGGSEQFF. Written as DNA, the CDR3 is TGTGCCAGCAGCTTAGTACTAGCGGGGGGAAGTGAGCAGTTCTTC.

This clonotype was detected only a few times. The genes are TRBV2 and TRBJ2-7, with D possibly called TRBD1 or TRBD2 (5 bases each). Trimming left V 6 bases short and J 5 bases short, with 14 bases between. The CDR3 extends over 13 amino acids. The germline CDR1 and CDR2 sequences are SNHLY and FYNNEI. CDR3 in amino acids: CASSAGTSDEQYF. In DNA, the CDR3 is TGTGCCAGCAGCGCCGGGACGTCCGACGAGCAGTACTTC.